What follows is one T cell receptor (beta chain) and its context. Some clones are missing from TCRdb's copy, which holds only in-frame ones; the method was immunoSEQ multiplex PCR. The table records millions of clones, 80% to 95% of them present only once. This specimen belongs to a study of shared clonotypes between healthy human individuals. J lost 1 base, V lost 8 bases, and 8 bases had no gene match. The length of the CDR3 is 15 residues. Per germline, CDR1 SGHNT and CDR2 YYREEE (reference sequence). What was sequenced was naive CD4+ T cells from PBMCs. The subset was: CD45RA+ positively selected. The TCR originated in a young man in good health. Some clones in this sample may be carry-over from other donors' samples. This chain connects TRBV5-4 to TRBJ1-1, with 10 bases aligning to TRBD1. The CDR3 DNA is TGTGCCAGTACACAGGGACAGGGGCAGAACACTGAAGCTTTCTTT. This sequence encodes CASTQGQGQNTEAFF.